The sequence of this T cell receptor (beta chain) was determined in a study of CD8 T cells in ankylosing spondylitis listed by TCRdb under 2017. Looking at the study overall: To find TCR variants linked to disease, the study profiled T cell receptor beta repertoires in ankylosing spondylitis patients and healthy donors. The whole study cohort included over a hundred healthy donors and 20 to 30 ankylosing spondylitis patients. Peripheral blood samples were taken, and synovial fluid was additionally collected from ankylosing spondylitis patients. Results and caveats for the whole study, not just this receptor: The disease-linked clones were reported as significantly enriched in matched synovial fluid samples from ankylosing spondylitis patients. A TCR beta motif of roughly 8 highly homologous amino acid variants appeared characteristic of blood from ankylosing spondylitis patients. Some motif variants were previously reported in synovial fluid and blood of reactive arthritis patients, suggesting common disease-initiation mechanisms. The disease-linked clones had a CD8+ phenotype and were found at relatively low frequencies in peripheral blood.

Sequencing relied on an Illumina HiSeq 2500. Quantitative 5'-RACE with molecular barcodes was the method used to prepare the TCR beta libraries. As for the authors' bioinformatics: To identify disease-linked TCR variants, a new computational method was used, one built on a probabilistic model of VDJ rearrangement. TCRdb handled the public reads itself, with Q25 trimming in fastp and clone calling in MiXCR, and kept productive beta chains. When rows share a CDR3 protein, they turn into one entry using the most common DNA and genes. TCRdb, not the original authors, processed these V and J calls. This sample lists about 130,000 distinct CDR3 sequences; approximately 9.7% were detected once. The ten largest make up 3% to 4% of the sample. The CDR3 covers 14 residues, taking in both the cysteine and the phenylalanine. Left in the record is the CDR3 DNA by itself, 42 bases read in frame from the first base. Trimming costs V 6 bases and J 0 bases, and their ends lie 12 bases apart. The germline V gene (reference sequence) supplies CDR1 DFQATT and CDR2 SNEGSKA.

This clonotype was picked up a small number of times. The clone's antigen remains unknown. Nothing much larger sits one base from this clone, and base qualities are not available. The sample taken for sequencing was blood, either unsorted or a sorted T cell fraction (not recorded which). The chain couples TRBV20-1 to TRBJ1-5, with no confidently assigned D gene. The TCR was taken from a male donor with ankylosing spondylitis or in good health (not recorded which). CDR3 protein: CSAEQRSSNQPQHF. The bases are TGCAGTGCCGAACAGCGGAGTAGCAATCAGCCCCAGCATTTT.